This T cell receptor (beta chain) comes out of a study of blood T cells in healthy people across ages. Using a J-beta primer mix together with a sample-barcoded 5' primer, a second PCR was run for roughly 6 to 12 cycles. All samples yielded 2.5 million or more CDR3-containing paired-end reads. TCRdb called the 5' RACE reads again in MiXCR, with one record for every CDR3 protein. Of fewer than 900,000 distinct CDR3 sequences listed, 35% to 40% are singletons. Per the germline V gene, CDR1 is SGHRS and CDR2 is YFSETQ. This CDR3 is 13 amino acids long. The V end lost 0 bases, the J end lost 4 bases, and 6 bases lay between the germline ends.

The J gene is TRBJ2-3, the V gene TRBV5-1, with D hard to call. Input material: blood. The source of this sequence is a man aged 18 to 35 in good health. CDR3 sequence reads: CASSLDVSDTQYF. For the CDR3, the DNA is TGCGCCAGCAGCTTGGATGTGTCAGATACGCAGTATTTT.